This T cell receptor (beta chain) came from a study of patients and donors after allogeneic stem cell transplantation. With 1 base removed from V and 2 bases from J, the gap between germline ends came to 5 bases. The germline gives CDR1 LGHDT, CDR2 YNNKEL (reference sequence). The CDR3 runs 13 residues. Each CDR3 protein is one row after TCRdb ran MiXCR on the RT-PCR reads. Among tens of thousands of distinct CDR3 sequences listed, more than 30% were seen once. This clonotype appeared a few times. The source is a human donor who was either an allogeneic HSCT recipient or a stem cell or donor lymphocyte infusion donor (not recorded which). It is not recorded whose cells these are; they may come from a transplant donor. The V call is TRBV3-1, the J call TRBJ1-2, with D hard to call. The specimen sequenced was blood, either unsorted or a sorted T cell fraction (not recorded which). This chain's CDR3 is CASSQGGNYGYTF. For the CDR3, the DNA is TGTGCCAGCAGCCAAGGAGGCAACTATGGCTACACCTTC.